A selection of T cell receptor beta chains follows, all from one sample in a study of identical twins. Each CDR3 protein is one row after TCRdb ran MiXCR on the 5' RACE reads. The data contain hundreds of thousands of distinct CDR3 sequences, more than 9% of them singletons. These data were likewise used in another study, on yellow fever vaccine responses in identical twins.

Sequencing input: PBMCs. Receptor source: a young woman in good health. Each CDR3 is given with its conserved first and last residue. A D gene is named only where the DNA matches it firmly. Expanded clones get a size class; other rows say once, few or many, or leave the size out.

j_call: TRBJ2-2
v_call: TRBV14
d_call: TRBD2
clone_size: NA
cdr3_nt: TGTGCCAGCAGCCCGAGGACTAGCGAGAACACCGGGGAGCTGTTTTTT
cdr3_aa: CASSPRTSENTGELFF

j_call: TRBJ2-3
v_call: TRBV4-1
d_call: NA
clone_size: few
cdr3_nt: TGCGCCAGCAGCCAAGGGGCTAGTGCCCTCGGTGGGCCAGATACGCAGTATTTT
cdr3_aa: CASSQGASALGGPDTQYF

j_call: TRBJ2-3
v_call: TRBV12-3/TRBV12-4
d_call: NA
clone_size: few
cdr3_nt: TGTGCCAGCAGTCCACTGGGGGACACAACGCAGTATTTT
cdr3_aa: CASSPLGDTTQYF

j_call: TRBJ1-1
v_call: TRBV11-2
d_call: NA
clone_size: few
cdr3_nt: TGTGCCAGCAGCTCCGGGGGGGGTTGGGCTGAAGCTTTCTTT
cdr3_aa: CASSSGGGWAEAFF

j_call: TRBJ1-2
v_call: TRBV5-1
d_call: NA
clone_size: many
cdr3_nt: TGCGCCAGCAGCCCGGACAGCTTCTATGGCTACACCTTC
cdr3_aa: CASSPDSFYGYTF

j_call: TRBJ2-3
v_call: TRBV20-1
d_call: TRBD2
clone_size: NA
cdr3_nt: TGCAGTGCCCTGGGACTAGCGGGGGTAACGCCTAGCACAGATACGCAGTATTTT
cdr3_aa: CSALGLAGVTPSTDTQYF

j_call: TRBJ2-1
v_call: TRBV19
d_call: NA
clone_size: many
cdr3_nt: TGTGCCAGTAAAGGGCCCTTATTCTACAATGAGCAGTTCTTC
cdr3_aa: CASKGPLFYNEQFF

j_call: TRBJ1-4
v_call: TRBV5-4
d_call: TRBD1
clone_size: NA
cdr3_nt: TGTGCCAGCAGCTTCTACAGGGGACACGCAACTAATGAAAAACTGTTTTTT
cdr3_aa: CASSFYRGHATNEKLFF

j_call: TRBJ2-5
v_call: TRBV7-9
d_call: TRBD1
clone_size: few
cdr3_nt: TGTGCCAGCAGCCGATGGACAGGGGACATAACAATGGAGACCCAGTACTTC
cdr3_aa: CASSRWTGDITMETQYF

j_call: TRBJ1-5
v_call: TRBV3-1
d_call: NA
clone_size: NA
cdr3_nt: TGTGCCAGCAGCCAAGGGTTAGGCGGCTCTCCCCCCAAGCCCCAGCATTTT
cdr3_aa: CASSQGLGGSPPKPQHF

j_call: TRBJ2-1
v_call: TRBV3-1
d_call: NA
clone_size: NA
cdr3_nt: TGTGCCAGCAGCCAGCCTACAGGGAGTGAGCAGTTCTTC
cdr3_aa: CASSQPTGSEQFF

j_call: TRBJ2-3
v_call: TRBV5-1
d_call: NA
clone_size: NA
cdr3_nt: TGCGCCAGCACCCAGGGGGGGCCTAGCACAGATACGCAGTATTTT
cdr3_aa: CASTQGGPSTDTQYF

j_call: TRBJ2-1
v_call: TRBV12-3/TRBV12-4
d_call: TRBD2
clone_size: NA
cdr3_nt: TGTGCCAGCAGTTTCCATAGCGGGAGGGGGGTCGAGCAGTTCTTC
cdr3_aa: CASSFHSGRGVEQFF

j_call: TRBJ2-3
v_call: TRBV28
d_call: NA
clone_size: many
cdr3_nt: TGTGCCAGCAGAAGGGCTAGCACAGATACGCAGTATTTT
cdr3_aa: CASRRASTDTQYF

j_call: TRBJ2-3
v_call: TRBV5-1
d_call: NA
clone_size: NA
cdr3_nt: TGCGCCAGCAGCCCCGGCAGGCCTAGCGGCACAGATACGCAGTATTTT
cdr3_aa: CASSPGRPSGTDTQYF

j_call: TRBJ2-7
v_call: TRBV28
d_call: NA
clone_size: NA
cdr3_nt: TGTGCCAGCAGTTTCGGTGGCCATGCCTACGAGCAGTACTTC
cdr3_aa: CASSFGGHAYEQYF

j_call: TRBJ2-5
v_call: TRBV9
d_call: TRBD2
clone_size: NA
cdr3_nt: TGTGCCAGCAGCCCCCTGTCGCGGGAGGAGACCCAGTACTTC
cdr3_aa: CASSPLSREETQYF

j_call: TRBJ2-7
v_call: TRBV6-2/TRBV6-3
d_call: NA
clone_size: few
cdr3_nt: TGTGCCAGCGAGGGGGGTAGCGGACCCTACGAGCAGTACTTC
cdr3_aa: CASEGGSGPYEQYF

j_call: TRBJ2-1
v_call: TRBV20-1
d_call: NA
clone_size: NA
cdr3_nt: TGCAGTGCTAACCAAGGGACGCAGGAGCAGTTCTTC
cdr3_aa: CSANQGTQEQFF

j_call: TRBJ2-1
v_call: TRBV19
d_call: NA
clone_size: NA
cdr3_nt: TGTGCCAGTAGTCCTGTGGTCCTCAGCTCCTACAATGAGCAGTTCTTC
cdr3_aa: CASSPVVLSSYNEQFF

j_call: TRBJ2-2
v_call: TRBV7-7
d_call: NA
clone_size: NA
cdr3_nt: TGTGCCAGCAGCGGAGCACAGAAGAACACCGGGGAGCTGTTTTTT
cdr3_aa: CASSGAQKNTGELFF

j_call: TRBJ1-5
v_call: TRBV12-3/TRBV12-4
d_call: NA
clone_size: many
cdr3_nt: TGTGCCAGCAGTTTGAACAGGGAATATGGCCGCAATCAGCCCCAGCATTTT
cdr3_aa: CASSLNREYGRNQPQHF

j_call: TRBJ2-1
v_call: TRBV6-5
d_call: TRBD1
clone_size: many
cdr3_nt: TGTGCCAGCAGTTATGTCGGGACAGGGGGCTTGGGCAATGAGCAGTTCTTC
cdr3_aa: CASSYVGTGGLGNEQFF

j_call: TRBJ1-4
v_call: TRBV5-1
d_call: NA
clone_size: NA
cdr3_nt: TGCGCCAGCAGCCAGAGGTCGGACCGAGGTGAAAAACTGTTTTTT
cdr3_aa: CASSQRSDRGEKLFF

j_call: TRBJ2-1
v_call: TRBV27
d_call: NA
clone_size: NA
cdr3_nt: TGTGCCAGCAGTTCCCAATACCAGAGCTCCTACAATGAGCAGTTCTTC
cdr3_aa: CASSSQYQSSYNEQFF

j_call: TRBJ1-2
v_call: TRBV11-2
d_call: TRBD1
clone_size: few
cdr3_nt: TGTGCCAGCTGCTGTCGGACAGGATCGGACTACACCTTC
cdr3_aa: CASCCRTGSDYTF

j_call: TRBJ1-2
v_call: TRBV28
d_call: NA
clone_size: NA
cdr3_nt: TGTGCCAGCAGCCAGCGGGCAGCGAGGGATGGCTACACCTTC
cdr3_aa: CASSQRAARDGYTF

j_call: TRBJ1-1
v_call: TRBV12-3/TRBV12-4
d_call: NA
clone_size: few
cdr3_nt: TGTGCCAGCACCCGGGACACAAACACTGAAGCTTTCTTT
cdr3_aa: CASTRDTNTEAFF

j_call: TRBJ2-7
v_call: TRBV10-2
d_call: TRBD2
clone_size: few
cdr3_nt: TGCGCCAGCAGTGACTGGGAGGGAGACAGTTCCTACGAGCAGTACTTC
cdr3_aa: CASSDWEGDSSYEQYF

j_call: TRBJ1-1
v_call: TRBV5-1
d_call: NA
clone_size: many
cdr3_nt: TGCGCCAGCAGCTTGGGCACCTTGAACACTGAAGCTTTCTTT
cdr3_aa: CASSLGTLNTEAFF

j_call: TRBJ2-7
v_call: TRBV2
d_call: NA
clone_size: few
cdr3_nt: TGTGCCAGCAGGGGCGCTACTAGCTTTCTTACCTACGAGCAGTACTTC
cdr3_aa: CASRGATSFLTYEQYF

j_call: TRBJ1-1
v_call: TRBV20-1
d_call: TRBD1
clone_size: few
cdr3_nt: TGCAGTGCTCTCGGACAGGGGGCATCTGAAGCTTTCTTT
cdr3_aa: CSALGQGASEAFF

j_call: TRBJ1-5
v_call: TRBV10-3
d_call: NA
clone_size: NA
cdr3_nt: TGTGCCATCAGTGGGGCGAGGAATCAGCCCCAGCATTTT
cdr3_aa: CAISGARNQPQHF

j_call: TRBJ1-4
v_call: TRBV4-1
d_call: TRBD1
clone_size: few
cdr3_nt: TGCGCCAGCAGCCAGGAGACAGGGGGGCGTGAAAAACTGTTTTTT
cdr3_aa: CASSQETGGREKLFF

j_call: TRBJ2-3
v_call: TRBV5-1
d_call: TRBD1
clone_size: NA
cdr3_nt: TGCGCCAGCAGCTTGAGTCCAGGGGGAAGCACAGATACGCAGTATTTT
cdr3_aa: CASSLSPGGSTDTQYF

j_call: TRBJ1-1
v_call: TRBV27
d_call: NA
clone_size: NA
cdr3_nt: TGTGCCAGCACCCGATGGGGGGAGGCCACTGAAGCTTTCTTT
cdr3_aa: CASTRWGEATEAFF